This is a list of T cell receptor beta chains from one sample in a study of blood T cell repertoires in COVID-19. Some clones are missing from TCRdb's copy, which holds only in-frame ones; the method was immunoSEQ multiplex PCR. The sample lists around 370,000 clones, about nine tenths occurring once. The sample comprised peripheral blood. Receptors originate from a woman in her 70s with COVID-19, enrolled during active disease. CDR3s include the opening cysteine and the closing phenylalanine or tryptophan. Each record gives: J gene, D gene, V gene, clone size, CDR3 DNA, CDR3 protein. The D gene is left open where the match is weak. Clone sizes are given selectively: once, few, many, or a class where the clone is expanded.

>TRBJ1-1|-|TRBV18|-
TGTGCCAGCTCGTACAGGGTCGGTGACACTGAAGCTTTCTTT
CASSYRVGDTEAFF
>TRBJ2-4|-|TRBV3-1/TRBV3-2|-
TGTGCCAGCAGCCAAGAGGGGGCAGCTTTAGCCAAAAACATTCAGTACTTC
CASSQEGAALAKNIQYF
>TRBJ1-1|-|TRBV3-1/TRBV3-2|-
TGTGCCAGCAGCCTAAGAGGGGCAGGGCGGGGTGAAGCTTTCTTT
CASSLRGAGRGEAFF
>TRBJ2-3|TRBD2|TRBV5-1|-
TGCGCCAGCAGCTTTGCTAGCGGTAGCACAGATACGCAGTATTTT
CASSFASGSTDTQYF
>TRBJ1-1|TRBD1|TRBV19|once
TGTGCCAGTAGTCCCGGACAGGGGAACACTGAAGCTTTCTTT
CASSPGQGNTEAFF
>TRBJ2-1|TRBD1|TRBV13|-
TGTGCCAGCAGCTCCTACCCCGGGACAGGGAGGGATGAGCAGTTCTTC
CASSSYPGTGRDEQFF
>TRBJ2-7|-|TRBV19|few
TGTGCCAGTAGTATCCCGGGACTTGGACCCTACGAGCAGTACTTC
CASSIPGLGPYEQYF
>TRBJ2-3|TRBD2|TRBV5-1|once
TGCGCCAGTGGACTAGCGGGGGGGCTTAGCACAGATACGCAGTATTTT
CASGLAGGLSTDTQYF
>TRBJ1-6|-|TRBV6-4|-
TGTGCCAGCAGTTCCCTCCTCAATTCACCCCTCCACTTT
CASSSLLNSPLHF
>TRBJ2-1|-|TRBV11-2|once
TGTGCCAGCAGCCCCAATGCGGGGTCCAATGAGCAGTTCTTC
CASSPNAGSNEQFF
>TRBJ2-3|TRBD1|TRBV5-6|once
TGTGCCAGCAGCTTGGACACAGGGGTAGATACGCAGTATTTT
CASSLDTGVDTQYF
>TRBJ1-2|-|TRBV7-9|-
TGTGCCAGCAGCTTAACAGAAGTCTATGGCTACACCTTC
CASSLTEVYGYTF
>TRBJ1-1|-|TRBV7-6|-
TGTGCCAGCACTCTACAGGATAGGAACACTGAAGCTTTCTTT
CASTLQDRNTEAFF
>TRBJ2-2|TRBD2|TRBV5-6|-
TGTGCCAGCAGCGGATCTATTTCGCTAGCGGGGACCGGGGAGCTGTTTTTT
CASSGSISLAGTGELFF
>TRBJ2-5|-|TRBV28|-
TGTGCCAGCATAGCGGAGAGGGGCCAAGAGACCCAGTACTTC
CASIAERGQETQYF
>TRBJ1-2|-|TRBV30|-
TGTGCCTGGAGTGGGAGGGGCTATGGCTACACCTTC
CAWSGRGYGYTF
>TRBJ1-5|-|TRBV30|-
TGTGCCTGGAGTTCAGGGAATAAGGAGCCCCAGCATTTT
CAWSSGNKEPQHF
>TRBJ2-7|-|TRBV4-1|-
TGCGCCAGCAGCCAAGGCGGGTTGGCCTCCTACGAGCAGTACTTC
CASSQGGLASYEQYF
>TRBJ2-7|-|TRBV2|-
TGTGCCAGCAGTAGGAGGGCTATCGACGAGCAGTACTTC
CASSRRAIDEQYF
>TRBJ1-1|-|TRBV6-1|-
TGTGCCAGCAGTGAGGTTCGCGGGAACACTGAAGCTTTCTTT
CASSEVRGNTEAFF
>TRBJ1-2|-|TRBV20-1|-
TGCAGTGCTAGATCGGGGGGCGGCTACACCTTC
CSARSGGGYTF
>TRBJ2-5|-|TRBV3-1/TRBV3-2|-
TGTGCCACCCACGCGGGGGCGACGGAGACCCAGTACTTC
CATHAGATETQYF
>TRBJ2-1|-|TRBV11-2|-
TGTGCCAGCAGCCCAGGGTACAATGAGCAGTTCTTC
CASSPGYNEQFF